Each of the 14 T cell receptor beta chains below was sequenced from the same sample in a study of blood T cell repertoires in COVID-19. Libraries were prepared by immunoSEQ multiplex PCR; TCRdb keeps only in-frame clonotypes and omits some of them. Of around 190,000 clones in the sample, 70% to 90% were seen once. The sequenced sample was peripheral blood. These receptors all come from a young man with acute or convalescent COVID-19.

CDR3 bases: TGTGCCAGCAGCGGGACATCAGCCTACGAGCAGTACTTC. Its translation: CASSGTSAYEQYF. The chain uses TRBV6-6 and TRBJ2-7; tentatively, D is TRBD1 (6 bases). Trimming shortened V by 6 bases and J by 2 bases, and 11 bases separated the two germline ends. Germline loops: CDR1 MNHNY, CDR2 SVGAGI (reference sequence). The CDR3 runs 13 residues.

The gene calls are TRBV6-5 and TRBJ1-2; TRBD1 is a possible D gene (5 bases). The CDR3 is 13 amino acids. Germline values: CDR1 MNHEY, CDR2 SVGAGI. V was cut by 6 bases and J by 8 bases, with 16 bases left in between. The DNA for the CDR3 is TGTGCCAGCAGGGGTGGATCAGGGAAGGGCTACACCTTC. Its protein product is CASRGGSGKGYTF.

V is TRBV28 and J is TRBJ1-6; TRBD1 is a possible D gene (5 bases). The CDR3 extends over 14 amino acids. Trimming removed 3 bases at V and 11 bases at J, with 14 bases between. The germline V gene encodes CDR1 MDHEN and CDR2 SYDVKM. The CDR3 DNA reads TGTGCCAGCAGTTTGGGAGGGGAAGTCACACCCCTCCACTTT. Encoded protein: CASSLGGEVTPLHF.

The DNA of the CDR3 is TGTGCCAGCAGCCTCAGGGCTAGCAATCAGCCCCAGCATTTT. This sequence encodes CASSLRASNQPQHF. V gene TRBV3-1 (or the pseudogene TRBV3-2) combines with J gene TRBJ1-5; D may be TRBD1 (5 bases). Germline-derived CDR1 and CDR2 are LGHDT and YNNKEL (reference sequence). The CDR3 runs to 14 residues. Deletions cut 4 bases from V and 0 bases from J, with 7 bases between.

The V and J genes are TRBV13 and TRBJ2-5; D is undetermined. This CDR3 is 13 amino acids long. Looked up from germline, CDR1 is PRHDT and CDR2 is FYEKMQ (reference sequence). V shed 5 bases and J shed 4 bases, with 11 bases lying between them. As DNA, the CDR3 is TGTGCCAGCAGCAGCCCGAGAGGAGAGACCCAGTACTTC. The encoded protein is CASSSPRGETQYF. Complete variable domain (other parts from reference TRBV13 and TRBJ2-5): AAGVIQSPRHLIKEKRETATLKCYPIPRHDTVYWYQQGPGQDPQFLISFYEKMQSDKGSIPDRFSAQQFSDYHSELNMSSLELGDSALYFCASSSPRGETQYFGPGTRLLVL.

The chain carries TRBV20-1 and TRBJ2-7; D may be TRBD2 (5 bases). Per germline, CDR1 DFQATT and CDR2 SNEGSKA (reference sequence). V was trimmed by 6 bases and J by 4 bases, leaving 7 bases between them. This CDR3 region has 10 residues. CDR3: CSAGEYEQYF. The CDR3 DNA reads TGCAGTGCCGGGGAATACGAGCAGTACTTC.

The chain links TRBV3-1 (or the pseudogene TRBV3-2) to TRBJ2-3, with 8 positions matching TRBD2. Losses at the gene ends were 3 bases for V and 2 bases for J; bases not matched to a gene: 4. Germline V lookup: CDR1 LGHDT, CDR2 YNNKEL (reference sequence). This CDR3 is built from 15 residues. The CDR3 DNA follows: TGTGCCAGCAGCCAGGAGCGGGGGATCACAGATACGCAGTATTTT. This encodes CASSQERGITDTQYF.

The chain employs TRBV6-5 and TRBJ1-1; D gene uncertain. This CDR3 region has 14 residues. Germline V gene lookup returns CDR1 MNHEY and CDR2 SVGAGI. The V and J ends lost 6 bases and 4 bases respectively, with 15 bases between them. The CDR3 coding sequence is TGTGCCAGCAGCGAGCGGTGGAAGGGCACTGAAGCTTTCTTT. It yields the protein CASSERWKGTEAFF.

The chain carries TRBV2 and TRBJ1-1; TRBD1 matches 7 bases. The ends lost 7 bases at V and 5 bases at J; junction bases unmatched: 7. The length of the CDR3 is 13 residues. CDR1 is SNHLY and CDR2 is FYNNEI in the germline V gene. CDR3 in DNA: TGTGCCAGCATCGGGGCAGGGGGAACTGAAGCTTTCTTT. Protein sequence: CASIGAGGTEAFF.

CDR3 coding DNA: TGTGCCAGCAGGGGCCGCGTTCAGCCCTACAATGAGCAGTTCTTC. Translation gives CASRGRVQPYNEQFF. The genes are TRBV27 and TRBJ2-1; D unresolved. Germline V gives CDR1 MNHEY, CDR2 SMNVEV (reference sequence). Trimming took off 6 bases at V and 2 bases at J, with 14 bases between the two ends. The CDR3 length is 15 residues.

The rearrangement uses TRBV11-2 and TRBJ1-1; D gene unclear. CDR3 length: 14 residues. Germline V gene sequence: CDR1 SGHAT, CDR2 FQNNGV. The V end was cut by 5 bases, the J end by 4 bases, with 14 bases between. The CDR3 DNA sequence: TGTGCCAGCAGCGCCGCGGGGAGAACCACTGAAGCTTTCTTT. It is translated as CASSAAGRTTEAFF.

The CDR3 reads CASGTAANYGYTF. As DNA, the CDR3 is TGTGCCAGTGGGACAGCTGCTAACTATGGCTACACCTTC. The V gene is TRBV28, the J gene TRBJ1-2; 7 nucleotides match TRBD1. The germline gives CDR1 MDHEN, CDR2 SYDVKM. The CDR3 consists of 13 residues. Trimming removed 9 bases from V and 0 bases from J; junction bases left unmatched: 4.

The chain has TRBV19 and TRBJ1-5, with D tentatively TRBD1 (5 bases). This CDR3 comprises 16 residues. CDR1 LNHDA and CDR2 SQIVND come from the germline V gene (reference sequence). With 5 bases removed from V and 4 bases from J, the gap between germline ends came to 18 bases. The CDR3: CASSSLRGGSNQPQHF. CDR3 nucleotide sequence: TGTGCCAGTAGTTCTCTGCGGGGCGGATCAAATCAGCCCCAGCATTTT.

V is TRBV5-5 and J is TRBJ2-1, with 9 positions matching TRBD1. After removal of 7 bases from V and 2 bases from J, the junction contained 10 bases not matched to a gene. CDR3 length equals 16 residues. CDR1 is SGHKS and CDR2 is YYEKEE in the germline V gene (reference sequence). Here the CDR3 DNA reads TGTGCCAGCCGACCTGGGACAGGGTTAGCCTACAATGAGCAGTTCTTC. Residues: CASRPGTGLAYNEQFF.